This T cell receptor (beta chain) came from a study of CD8 T cells in Susac syndrome. V lost 4 bases, J lost 0 bases, and 15 bases lay in between. CDR1 and CDR2 (germline): SEHNR, FQNEAQ (reference sequence). This CDR3 spans 16 amino acids. The sequenced target, TCR beta, came from blood CD8+ and CD4+ T cells. cDNA came from about 0.46 to 1 ug RNA primed by random hexamers. Amplification of TCR beta CDR3 used immunoSEQ multiplex PCR across 54 Vbeta and 13 Jbeta. A single record per CDR3 protein comes from TCRdb applying MiXCR to the immunoSEQ multiplex PCR reads. This sample has some 99,000 distinct CDR3 sequences; about 95% occur once, and the top ten carry roughly 0.3%.

This chain links TRBV7-9 with TRBJ2-5; unclear D gene. This receptor was obtained from a human donor with Susac syndrome. Source material: CD4+ T cells from PBMCs. The CDR3 loop is CASSSYSLGYQETQYF. The CDR3 nucleotides are TGTGCCAGCAGCTCCTATTCCCTTGGGTACCAAGAGACCCAGTACTTC.